Each of the 23 T cell receptor beta chains below was sequenced from the same sample in a study of cytomegalovirus exposure and HLA in healthy donors. Measured with immunoSEQ multiplex PCR; TCRdb has only the in-frame clones, and not every one. The profile shows about 360,000 clones, 86% of them singletons. What was sequenced was PBMCs. The receptors stem from a woman between 18 and 29 years old in good health and CMV-seronegative.

This rearrangement joins TRBV28 to TRBJ2-7, with TRBD1 matching 7 bases. CDR3 size: 15 residues. Germline V lookup: CDR1 MDHEN, CDR2 SYDVKM. J lost 3 bases, V lost 7 bases, and 12 bases had no gene match. This CDR3 reads CASIPVPGQIYEQYF. The CDR3 coding sequence is TGTGCCAGCATCCCGGTCCCGGGACAGATCTACGAGCAGTACTTC.

The CDR3 loop is CASSSTNRENTEAFF. The CDR3 bases are TGCGCCAGCAGCTCTACTAACAGGGAGAACACTGAAGCTTTCTTT. The rearrangement uses TRBV5-1 and TRBJ1-1, with a weak D call TRBD1 (6 bases). Trimming shortened V by 3 bases and J by 1 base, and 13 bases separated the two germline ends. The CDR3 spans 15 residues. The germline V gene has CDR1 SGHRS and CDR2 YFSETQ.

This sequence joins TRBV5-6 and TRBJ1-5; D possibly corresponds to TRBD1 (5 bases). The CDR3 length is 16 residues. Trimming took off 1 base at V and 4 bases at J, with 15 bases between the two ends. Germline CDR1 is SGHDT and CDR2 is YYEEEE. The CDR3 nucleotides are TGTGCCAGCAGCTTGCGTTCTTGGGGCAAAAATCAGCCCCAGCATTTT. This gives the protein CASSLRSWGKNQPQHF.

This chain connects TRBV6-1 to TRBJ2-6; the D is unclear. CDR1 and CDR2 from the germline V gene are MNHNS and SASEGT. The length of the CDR3 is 15 residues. The V gene lost 3 bases and the J gene lost 1 base, with 7 bases spanning the gap. CDR3 region: CASSEALSGANVLTF. DNA of the CDR3: TGTGCCAGCAGTGAGGCCCTTTCTGGGGCCAACGTCCTGACTTTC.

The chain joins TRBV28 to TRBJ1-5, with D possibly matching TRBD1 (5 bases). The CDR3 extends over 14 amino acids. Germline V lookup: CDR1 MDHEN, CDR2 SYDVKM. V lost 1 base to trimming and J lost 9 bases, with 13 bases between them. The CDR3 nucleotides read TGTGCCAGCAGTTTATCATTCAGGGCAATGCCCCAGCATTTT. It encodes CASSLSFRAMPQHF.

This clone was recorded only once. V usage is TRBV28 and J usage is TRBJ1-5, with D hard to call. The germline V and J ends were trimmed by 4 bases and 1 base, with 17 bases remaining between them. Germline V gene sequence: CDR1 MDHEN, CDR2 SYDVKM. The CDR3 is 17 residues long. Here the CDR3 DNA reads TGTGCCAGCAGTTCGCCAAACAGCCCGTACAGCAATCAGCCCCAGCATTTT. It specifies CASSSPNSPYSNQPQHF.

This chain joins TRBV7-9 and TRBJ2-1, with D possibly TRBD2 on 6 matching bases. CDR1 SEHNR and CDR2 FQNEAQ come from the germline V gene (reference sequence). Between the trimmed V and J ends, which lost 3 bases and 8 bases, there was a span of 20 bases. The CDR3 is 16 amino acids. The CDR3: CASSFSTGGVDHEQFF. CDR3 in DNA: TGTGCCAGCAGCTTCTCCACCGGCGGGGTCGACCATGAGCAGTTCTTC.

The rearrangement uses TRBV30 and TRBJ1-2; D gene ambiguous. Germline CDR1 GTSNPN, CDR2 SVGIG (reference sequence). The CDR3 has 12 residues. The ends were cut back, 1 base at V and 8 bases at J, with 11 bases in the middle. CDR3 amino acids: CAWSALSGGYTF. The DNA of the CDR3 is TGTGCCTGGAGTGCGCTCTCGGGGGGCTACACCTTC.

CDR3 region: CACVRGPSNTEAFF. The DNA for the CDR3 is TGTGCATGCGTCAGGGGCCCCTCAAACACTGAAGCTTTCTTT. This sequence joins TRBV12-2 and TRBJ1-1; TRBD1, as called in the table, went unchecked against the DNA. TRBV12-2 is listed as a pseudogene. The length of the CDR3 is 14 residues.

The chain employs TRBV18 and TRBJ2-7; 9 positions agree with TRBD1. CDR1 KGHSH and CDR2 LQKENI come from the germline V gene. The CDR3 has 14 residues. Trimming at V came to 4 bases and at J to 5 bases, leaving 6 bases not matched to a gene. The CDR3 is CASSHTGQGNEQYF. CDR3 nucleotides: TGTGCCAGCTCACACACGGGACAGGGAAACGAGCAGTACTTC.

The rearrangement uses TRBV28 and TRBJ2-7, with D perhaps TRBD2 (5 bases). In germline, CDR1 is MDHEN, CDR2 SYDVKM. V was pared by 3 bases and J by 0 bases, with 12 bases between. The CDR3 loop spans 15 amino acids. The CDR3, as DNA: TGTGCCAGCAGTTTCCCCATTAGCGTCTCCTACGAGCAGTACTTC. Translating it yields CASSFPISVSYEQYF.

The chain uses TRBV6-1 and TRBJ2-3, with TRBD1 identical over 10 bases. Trimming took 10 bases from V and 1 from J; bases not matched to a gene: 8. The CDR3 sequence is 15 residues long. Germline lookup yields CDR1 MNHNS and CDR2 SASEGT. The CDR3 sequence is CAIVGGTGGTDTQYF. CDR3 DNA: TGTGCCATCGTTGGAGGGACAGGGGGCACAGATACGCAGTATTTT.

In DNA form, the CDR3 reads TGTGCCAGCAGCTTACCGGGACATCCTACCTACGAGCAGTACTTC. Protein product: CASSLPGHPTYEQYF. This rearrangement joins TRBV7-9 to TRBJ2-7; TRBD1 might be the D (6 bases). Trimming pared 2 bases from V and 2 bases from J, leaving 13 bases between. CDR3 length: 15 amino acids. Germline V gene sequence: CDR1 SEHNR, CDR2 FQNEAQ (reference sequence).

In DNA, the CDR3 is TGTGCCAGCAGTCCGACTAGCGGGAGGAACAATGAGCAGTTCTTC. Protein product: CASSPTSGRNNEQFF. V gene TRBV2 combines with J gene TRBJ2-1; the match to TRBD2 covers 13 bases. CDR1 and CDR2 from the germline V gene are SNHLY and FYNNEI. The CDR3 consists of 15 residues. The V and J ends lost 5 bases and 5 bases, in that order; junction bases with no gene match: 3.

This clone showed up just a few times. CDR3 loop: CASSSGQHTGELFF. The CDR3 nucleotides read TGTGCCAGTAGTTCGGGACAACACACCGGGGAGCTGTTTTTT. V and J are TRBV19 and TRBJ2-2; D may be TRBD1 (6 bases). V dropped 5 bases and J dropped 3 bases, with 10 bases sitting between them. This CDR3 contains 14 residues. Germline CDR1 is LNHDA and CDR2 is SQIVND (reference sequence).

This clone occurred once. This CDR3 reads CASILRGAGSYGYTF. CDR3 nucleotide sequence: TGTGCCAGCATCCTCAGGGGGGCCGGGAGTTATGGCTACACCTTC. This chain uses TRBV28 with TRBJ1-2; 7 nucleotides match TRBD1. The CDR3 has 15 residues. J was trimmed by 5 bases and V by 7 bases; bases with no gene match: 13. Germline V gene sequence: CDR1 MDHEN, CDR2 SYDVKM.

J is TRBJ2-1 and V is TRBV5-1, with TRBD1 identical over 9 bases. The ends lost 4 bases at V and 10 bases at J; junction bases unmatched: 15. Germline CDR1 is SGHRS and CDR2 is YFSETQ. The CDR3 contains 16 residues. The CDR3 DNA sequence: TGCGCCAGCAGCAATAACCCGGGACAGGGTGAAGAAGAGCAGTTCTTC. It is translated as CASSNNPGQGEEEQFF.

This clone has only one observation. The CDR3 reads CASSRAGGLNTEAFF. CDR3 DNA sequence: TGTGCCAGCAGTAGGGCAGGGGGCCTGAACACTGAAGCTTTCTTT. The chain couples TRBV6-5 to TRBJ1-1; TRBD1 aligns across 8 bases. The ends lost 5 bases at V and 0 bases at J; junction bases unmatched: 5. The CDR3 is 15 amino acids. In germline, CDR1 is MNHEY, CDR2 SVGAGI.

The rearrangement uses TRBV4-1 and TRBJ1-1; D is unclear. Germline V gives CDR1 MGHRA, CDR2 YSYEKL. CDR3 length: 13 residues. The ends were cut back, 2 bases at V and 2 bases at J, with 6 bases in the middle. The CDR3 bases are TGCGCCAGCAGCCAAAATAGAAACACTGAAGCTTTCTTT. It yields the protein CASSQNRNTEAFF.

The chain joins TRBV6-5 to TRBJ2-7, with D possibly matching TRBD2 (6 bases). From germline, CDR1 is MNHEY and CDR2 SVGAGI. The CDR3 consists of 15 residues. Trimming removed 5 bases from V and 0 bases from J, with 14 bases in between. CDR3 region: CASSVGLLSSYEQYF. In DNA, the CDR3 is TGTGCCAGCAGTGTGGGACTTTTGAGCTCCTACGAGCAGTACTTC.

The chain combines TRBV28 with TRBJ1-2, with unresolved D. Trimming took 8 bases from V and 1 from J, leaving 11 bases between them. This CDR3 has 13 amino acids. Germline CDR1 reads MDHEN; CDR2 reads SYDVKM. This CDR3 reads CASLSRLNYGYTF. CDR3 DNA: TGTGCCAGCCTATCTCGACTTAACTATGGCTACACCTTC.

This chain uses TRBV9 with TRBJ2-2; no firm D call. Trimming cost V 4 bases and J 4 bases, with 17 bases left between them. Germline CDR1 and CDR2: SGDLS and YYNGEE. CDR3 length: 16 amino acids. CDR3 sequence reads: CASSSRVTLGTGELFF. The CDR3 DNA reads TGTGCCAGCAGCAGTCGGGTTACGTTAGGCACCGGGGAGCTGTTTTTT.

The V gene is TRBV14, the J gene TRBJ2-7; D unresolved. The CDR3 totals 11 residues. V shed 4 bases and J shed 3 bases, with 4 bases lying between them. Germline CDR1 reads SGHDN; CDR2 reads FVKESK. Written as DNA, the CDR3 is TGTGCCAGCAGCCGTAACTACGAGCAGTACTTC. Protein product: CASSRNYEQYF. Complete variable domain (other parts from reference TRBV14 and TRBJ2-7): EAGVTQFPSHSVIEKGQTVTLRCDPISGHDNLYWYRRVMGKEIKFLLHFVKESKQDESGMPNNRFLAERTGGTYSTLKVQPAELEDSGVYFCASSRNYEQYFGPGTRLTVT.